The 28 T cell receptor beta chains below come from one sample, sequenced in a study of response to subunit inactivated influenza vaccine. One entry per CDR3 protein, called by TCRdb with MiXCR from the RT-PCR reads. The data hold approximately 700,000 distinct CDR3 sequences, with about 15% observed a single time. The sequencing used PBMCs from blood, collected roughly 2 weeks before vaccination. These receptors were taken from a man between 45 and 60 years old who received an inactivated influenza vaccine.

Many counts were recorded for this clonotype. The chain joins TRBV11-2 to TRBJ2-7; tentative D call: TRBD2 (5 bases). Trimming cost V 1 base and J 4 bases, with 14 bases left between them. Germline V gene sequence: CDR1 SGHAT, CDR2 FQNNGV. The CDR3 covers 15 residues. The CDR3 DNA follows: TGTGCCAGCAGCTTAGTCGGGAAAACCAATTACGAGCAGTACTTC. This translates into CASSLVGKTNYEQYF.

A remark on this clonotype: One end of the junction does not line up with germline, which may come from a read error. This chain uses TRBV5-1 with TRBJ2-3; a possible D gene is TRBD2 (7 bases). The CDR3 runs 15 residues. Germline V CDR1 and CDR2: SGHRS, YFSETQ. CDR3 DNA sequence: TGCGCCAGCAGCGAAGAGGGGGGGCCCACAGATACGCACTATTTT. Translation: CASSEEGGPTDTHYF.

This clonotype has a handful of counts. The chain couples TRBV19 to TRBJ1-6; 7 bases fit TRBD1. Germline CDR1 reads LNHDA; CDR2 reads SQIVND (reference sequence). The CDR3 covers 13 residues. The trim removed 8 bases at V and 12 bases at J, leaving 10 bases unmatched. The CDR3 DNA reads TGTGCCAGTTCCGGGACAGCCTCCGGACCCCTCCACTTT. It encodes CASSGTASGPLHF.

The genes are TRBV7-9 and TRBJ1-2; 9 nucleotides line up with TRBD1. This CDR3 contains 15 residues. Trimming cost V 4 bases and J 2 bases; bases outside gene matches: 5. In germline, CDR1 is SEHNR, CDR2 FQNEAQ (reference sequence). CDR3 DNA sequence: TGTGCCAGCAGCTCTGGGACAGGGACCAACTATGGCTACACCTTC. This codes for CASSSGTGTNYGYTF.

The chain is built from TRBV7-9 and TRBJ1-1; TRBD1 matches 8 bases. Germline V lookup: CDR1 SEHNR, CDR2 FQNEAQ (reference sequence). The J segment lost 10 bases and the V segment lost 5 bases, leaving 12 bases of the junction unmatched. This CDR3 is 14 amino acids long. DNA for the CDR3: TGTGCCAGCAGCCCCTCGGACAGGGCCCGAGGAGCTTTCTTT. Protein product: CASSPSDRARGAFF.

This clonotype was picked up a small number of times. The J gene is TRBJ2-1, the V gene TRBV5-1, with 8 positions matching TRBD2. This CDR3 has 16 residues. V shed 0 bases, J shed 1 base, and the junction held 3 bases outside the gene matches. Germline CDR1 reads SGHRS; CDR2 reads YFSETQ. The CDR3 nucleotides read TGCGCCAGCAGCTTGGTTAGCGGGATGTCCTACAATGAGCAGTTCTTC. It is translated as CASSLVSGMSYNEQFF.

The CDR3 reads CASSRGGEPQYF. The CDR3, as DNA: TGCGCCAGCAGCCGGGGGGGAGAACCGCAGTATTTT. V and J are TRBV5-1 and TRBJ2-3; 8 bases line up with TRBD2. Germline CDR1 is SGHRS and CDR2 is YFSETQ. V dropped 4 bases and J dropped 10; count of bases not matched to a gene: 5. CDR3 size: 12 residues.

A few counts support this clonotype. The chain has TRBV5-1 and TRBJ2-2; possibly TRBD1 or TRBD2 for D (6 bases each). Trimming shortened V by 6 bases and J by 7 bases, and 16 bases separated the two germline ends. This CDR3 spans 14 amino acids. Germline V gives CDR1 SGHRS, CDR2 YFSETQ. DNA for the CDR3: TGCGCCAGCACCCCAACGGGGGCGATCGGGGAGCTGTTTTTT. It yields the protein CASTPTGAIGELFF.

This clonotype was seen only a few times. The J gene is TRBJ1-1, the V gene TRBV12-3 or TRBV12-4; 8 bases map to TRBD1. With V trimmed by 5 bases and J by 4 bases, 12 bases remained unmatched. The CDR3 totals 16 residues. The CDR3 reads CASSRPLDRGGTEAFF. CDR3 coding DNA: TGTGCCAGCAGTCGACCGCTAGACAGGGGCGGCACTGAAGCTTTCTTT.

The chain has TRBV29-1 and TRBJ2-7, with D possibly being TRBD2 (6 bases). CDR1 and CDR2 from the germline V gene are SQVTM and ANQGSEA. This CDR3 spans 13 amino acids. The CDR3 DNA reads as TGCAGTGCTACCAAACAGTCGGCGGGAGAGCAGTACTTC. Translating it yields CSATKQSAGEQYF.

The chain has TRBV7-6 and TRBJ2-3; 8 bases are a match to TRBD1. Germline loops: CDR1 SGHVS, CDR2 FNYEAQ. Germline trimming cut 2 bases from V and 1 base from J; bases unmatched to any gene: 14. This CDR3 has 19 residues. The DNA for the CDR3 is TGTGCCAGCAGCTTAACCGGGACAGGCGATTATCTCGGCACAGATACGCAGTATTTT. This translates into CASSLTGTGDYLGTDTQYF.

V gene TRBV6-2 or TRBV6-3 combines with J gene TRBJ2-1, with D possibly called TRBD1 or TRBD2 (5 bases each). The CDR3 is 14 amino acids. V dropped 7 bases and J dropped 0 bases, with 10 bases sitting between them. Germline V gene data show CDR1 as MNHEY and CDR2 as SVGEGT. The CDR3 bases are TGTGCCAGCAATTCAGGGAGCTCCTACAATGAGCAGTTCTTC. Its protein product is CASNSGSSYNEQFF.

This clonotype came up a few times. The chain uses TRBV12-3 or TRBV12-4 and TRBJ2-7, with 9 bases matching TRBD1. Trimming cost V 3 bases and J 6 bases; bases outside gene matches: 9. There are 15 residues in the CDR3. CDR3 nucleotide sequence: TGTGCCAGCAGTTTCCACCGGGACAGGGCGGCCGAGCAGTACTTC. Its translation is CASSFHRDRAAEQYF.

This clonotype was counted a few times. The rearrangement uses TRBV12-3 or TRBV12-4 and TRBJ2-7, with D perhaps given as TRBD1 or TRBD2 (5 bases each). There are 14 residues in the CDR3. V lost 4 bases to trimming and J lost 2 bases, with 12 bases between them. CDR3 nucleotides: TGTGCCAGCAGTTCCGCGCGAGGGGCCTACGAGCAGTACTTC. Encoded protein: CASSSARGAYEQYF.

CDR3 protein: CASSPPGTRGSGEAFF. DNA of the CDR3: TGTGCCAGCAGCCCCCCCGGGACAAGGGGCTCCGGGGAAGCTTTCTTT. This chain links TRBV3-1 with TRBJ1-1, with D possibly TRBD1 on 6 matching bases. CDR3 size: 16 residues. The germline gives CDR1 LGHDT, CDR2 YNNKEL (reference sequence). V was pared by 4 bases and J by 8 bases, with 23 bases between.

In its sample, this clonotype was seen many times. V is TRBV29-1 and J is TRBJ1-1; maybe TRBD1 (5 bases). CDR3 length equals 13 residues. CDR1 is SQVTM, CDR2 ANQGSEA, per germline. V dropped 4 bases and J dropped 0 bases, with 9 bases sitting between them. The chain's CDR3 is CSVVRGMNTEAFF. DNA for the CDR3: TGCAGCGTTGTGCGGGGCATGAACACTGAAGCTTTCTTT.

This clonotype was seen ten or more times. This chain uses TRBV20-1 with TRBJ2-1; 9 bases agree with TRBD1. This CDR3 has 14 amino acids. With 3 bases clipped from V and 7 bases from J, the junction kept 7 bases outside the gene matches. The germline gives CDR1 DFQATT, CDR2 SNEGSKA (reference sequence). The CDR3 DNA sequence: TGCAGTGCTAGTACCGGGACAGGGAGGAATGAGCAGTTCTTC. It yields the protein CSASTGTGRNEQFF.

The gene calls are TRBV7-9 and TRBJ2-5; D unclear. The V end lost 1 base, the J end lost 1 base, and 16 bases lay between the germline ends. This CDR3 is 17 amino acids long. Germline CDR1 and CDR2: SEHNR and FQNEAQ (reference sequence). The CDR3 DNA sequence: TGTGCCAGCAGCTTAGGGAGTATGGCAGTCGGCCAAGAGACCCAGTACTTC. Translated, it gives CASSLGSMAVGQETQYF. Based on the CDR3 plus reference TRBV7-9 and TRBJ2-5, the full variable domain is DTGVSQNPRHKITKRGQNVTFRCDPISEHNRLYWYRQTLGQGPEFLTYFQNEAQLEKSRLLSDRFSAERPKGSFSTLEIQRTEQGDSAMYLCASSLGSMAVGQETQYFGPGTRLLVL.

This clonotype was seen a few times. The rearrangement links TRBV5-1 to TRBJ2-2; unclear D gene. The CDR3 sequence is 14 residues long. CDR1 SGHRS and CDR2 YFSETQ come from the germline V gene. V lost 6 bases and J lost 3, with 12 bases in between. The CDR3 reads CASTEALDTGELFF. CDR3 sequence (DNA): TGCGCCAGCACAGAGGCATTGGACACCGGGGAGCTGTTTTTT. Supplemented by reference TRBV5-1 and TRBJ2-2, the full variable domain reads KAGVTQTPRYLIKTRGQQVTLSCSPISGHRSVSWYQQTPGQGLQFLFEYFSETQRNKGNFPGRFSGRQFSNSRSEMNVSTLELGDSALYLCASTEALDTGELFFGEGSRLTVL.

The chain employs TRBV5-1 and TRBJ2-3, with no clear D. V lost 1 base and J 4 bases, leaving 10 bases between the germline ends. Germline V gene data show CDR1 as SGHRS and CDR2 as YFSETQ. The CDR3 length is 14 residues. The CDR3 nucleotides are TGCGCCAGCAGCTTGCTTATGGGCGCAGATACGCAGTATTTT. This sequence encodes CASSLLMGADTQYF.

V and J are TRBV5-4 and TRBJ2-1; D unresolved. Germline loops: CDR1 SGHNT, CDR2 YYREEE (reference sequence). The CDR3 is 15 residues long. Trimming removed 6 bases at V and 2 bases at J, with 15 bases between. The CDR3 region is CASILYGDPYNEQFF. CDR3 DNA: TGTGCCAGCATCCTGTATGGCGACCCCTACAATGAGCAGTTCTTC.

The chain carries TRBV6-1 and TRBJ2-3; 7 positions match TRBD1. Germline CDR1 is MNHNS and CDR2 is SASEGT. CDR3 length: 15 residues. Trimming took 6 bases from V and 4 from J; bases not matched to a gene: 10. The DNA for the CDR3 is TGTGCCAGCAGCCGCGTCCGAGGGGGCGCAGATACGCAGTATTTT. Its protein product is CASSRVRGGADTQYF.

The rearrangement uses TRBV7-9 and TRBJ2-2, with D perhaps TRBD1 (5 bases). With 5 bases removed from V and 9 bases from J, the gap between germline ends came to 13 bases. This CDR3 region has 13 residues. Germline V gene sequence: CDR1 SEHNR, CDR2 FQNEAQ (reference sequence). CDR3 protein: CASSPSGARELFF. In DNA, the CDR3 is TGTGCCAGCAGCCCCAGTGGGGCGCGGGAGCTGTTTTTT.

A few counts support this clonotype. The chain is built from TRBV7-2 and TRBJ2-2; TRBD2 agrees at 13 bases. V lost 10 bases, J lost 13 bases, and 15 bases stayed unmatched. The CDR3 has 15 amino acids. Germline loops: CDR1 SGHTA, CDR2 FQGNSA. The CDR3 nucleotides are TGTGCCATCCCGACGTGGGGACTAGCGGGGTTAGGGCTGTTTTTT. It encodes CAIPTWGLAGLGLFF.

The CDR3 reads CASSSGGHRTDTQYF. The CDR3 coding sequence is TGTGCCAGCAGTTCTGGAGGGCACCGCACAGATACGCAGTATTTT. The V and J genes are TRBV5-6 and TRBJ2-3; the D gene is possibly TRBD2 (6 bases). Trimming pared 5 bases from V and 1 base from J, leaving 14 bases between. CDR3 length: 15 residues. CDR1 and CDR2 from the germline V gene are SGHDT and YYEEEE.

The rearrangement joins TRBV6-5 to TRBJ2-5; no definite D call. Germline V lookup: CDR1 MNHEY, CDR2 SVGAGI. There are 15 residues in the CDR3. The ends were cut back, 0 bases at V and 0 bases at J, with 8 bases in the middle. This CDR3 is CASSYSGDYQETQYF. The CDR3 region has the DNA TGTGCCAGCAGTTACTCCGGCGATTACCAAGAGACCCAGTACTTC.

The chain combines TRBV7-8 with TRBJ2-5; a weak D match, TRBD2 (5 bases). The V end was cut by 7 bases, the J end by 6 bases, with 21 bases between. The germline CDR1 and CDR2 sequences are SGHVS and FQNEAQ. The CDR3 is 15 residues long. The CDR3 DNA reads TGTGCCAGCAAGCGTGTAGAGGGAATTGACAAGACCCAGTACTTC. Translation: CASKRVEGIDKTQYF.

The chain uses TRBV10-1 and TRBJ2-7; no reliable D call. Germline CDR1 WNHNN, CDR2 SYGVQD (reference sequence). With 0 bases removed from V and 5 bases from J, the gap between germline ends came to 2 bases. The CDR3 runs 11 residues. CDR3 amino acids: CASSESDEQYF. For the CDR3, the DNA is TGCGCCAGCAGTGAGTCGGACGAGCAGTACTTC.